The rows below give T cell receptor beta chains drawn from one sample of a study of T cell responses to AZD1222 COVID-19 vaccine. Method: immunoSEQ multiplex PCR; TCRdb's copy keeps in-frame clones and lacks some. The sample holds about 160,000 clones, 90% seen once. Sequencing used peripheral blood, obtained 28 days after the second AZD1222 dose. The receptors originated from an adult who received the AZD1222 COVID-19 vaccine. The CDR3 runs from the conserved cysteine through the conserved F or W. The D gene is left open where the match is weak. Rows give clone size only sometimes, using once, few, many, or a class for an expanded clone.

j_gene: TRBJ1-1; len: 13; v_gene: TRBV20-1; d_gene: .; abundance: .; CDR3nt: TGCAGTGCTAGTAAGCTGATAGGGGACGTTGCTTTCTTT; CDR3aa: CSASKLIGDVAFF
j_gene: TRBJ2-1; len: 15; v_gene: TRBV6-5; d_gene: TRBD2; abundance: medium-sized; CDR3nt: TGTGCCAGTGGGGGGGAGGGAGGGTCCTACAATGAGCAGTTCTTC; CDR3aa: CASGGEGGSYNEQFF
j_gene: TRBJ2-1; len: 15; v_gene: TRBV7-2; d_gene: TRBD2; abundance: once; CDR3nt: TGTGCCAGCAGCTTCTTCGGCGGGAGGAGGAATGAGCAGTTCTTC; CDR3aa: CASSFFGGRRNEQFF
j_gene: TRBJ1-1; len: 13; v_gene: TRBV19; d_gene: .; abundance: .; CDR3nt: TGTGCCAGTAGTCTCCAGGGCACAGCTGAAGCTTTCTTT; CDR3aa: CASSLQGTAEAFF
j_gene: TRBJ2-3; len: 14; v_gene: TRBV5-6; d_gene: .; abundance: .; CDR3nt: TGTGCCAGCAGCAAGGGACAAGGCACAGATACGCAGTATTTT; CDR3aa: CASSKGQGTDTQYF
j_gene: TRBJ2-3; len: 15; v_gene: TRBV27; d_gene: .; abundance: .; CDR3nt: TGTGCCAGCAAGAACCCCCGACTACACGATTATACGCAGTATTTT; CDR3aa: CASKNPRLHDYTQYF
j_gene: TRBJ2-5; len: 14; v_gene: TRBV21-1; d_gene: .; abundance: .; CDR3nt: TGTGCCAGCAAGGGGCTAGCGGGACAAGAGACCCAGTACTTC; CDR3aa: CASKGLAGQETQYF
j_gene: TRBJ1-2; len: 13; v_gene: TRBV11-2; d_gene: .; abundance: .; CDR3nt: TGTGCCAGCAGCTTAGAAGTCGACTATGGCTACACCTTC; CDR3aa: CASSLEVDYGYTF
j_gene: TRBJ2-3; len: 13; v_gene: TRBV3-1/TRBV3-2; d_gene: .; abundance: .; CDR3nt: TGTGCCAGCAGCCCGACAGGCACAGATACGCAGTATTTT; CDR3aa: CASSPTGTDTQYF
j_gene: TRBJ2-1; len: 17; v_gene: TRBV23-1; d_gene: TRBD2; abundance: .; CDR3nt: TGCGCCATCCGGATGGGGGCCCTAGCGGGAGGGTTGAATGAGCAGTTCTTC; CDR3aa: CAIRMGALAGGLNEQFF
j_gene: TRBJ1-1; len: 14; v_gene: TRBV6-5; d_gene: .; abundance: few; CDR3nt: TGTGCCAGCTACCTAGGGGGGGGAGTCACTGAAGCTTTCTTT; CDR3aa: CASYLGGGVTEAFF
j_gene: TRBJ2-5; len: 15; v_gene: TRBV19; d_gene: TRBD1; abundance: .; CDR3nt: TGTGCCAGTAGCCCGGGACAGGGGCCAGAGGAGACCCAGTACTTC; CDR3aa: CASSPGQGPEETQYF
j_gene: TRBJ2-1; len: 15; v_gene: TRBV19; d_gene: TRBD1; abundance: .; CDR3nt: TGTGCCAGTAGTATGACCAGGGGGCCCTACAATGAGCAGTTCTTC; CDR3aa: CASSMTRGPYNEQFF
j_gene: TRBJ2-1; len: 16; v_gene: TRBV19; d_gene: TRBD2; abundance: .; CDR3nt: TGTGCCAGTAAACCACCTGGGGAGGGGAAACACAATGAGCAGTTCTTC; CDR3aa: CASKPPGEGKHNEQFF
j_gene: TRBJ1-3; len: 14; v_gene: TRBV19; d_gene: .; abundance: .; CDR3nt: TGTGCCAGTAGTCAAGGGGACTTTGGAAACACCATATATTTT; CDR3aa: CASSQGDFGNTIYF
j_gene: TRBJ1-1; len: 14; v_gene: TRBV4-1; d_gene: TRBD1; abundance: .; CDR3nt: TGCCCCCGCCCCCGCCGACAGGGTAACACTGAAGCTTTCTTT; CDR3aa: CPRPRRQGNTEAFF
j_gene: TRBJ2-1; len: 18; v_gene: TRBV27; d_gene: TRBD2; abundance: .; CDR3nt: TGTGCCAGCAGTATCCCGTCACCCCGCGGGAGCTCCTACAATGAGCAGTTCTTC; CDR3aa: CASSIPSPRGSSYNEQFF
j_gene: TRBJ2-2; len: 17; v_gene: TRBV7-9; d_gene: TRBD2; abundance: .; CDR3nt: TGTGCCAGCAGCTCGCCGGGACTAGGGTTTGGTACCGGGGAGCTGTTTTTT; CDR3aa: CASSSPGLGFGTGELFF
j_gene: TRBJ1-2; len: 13; v_gene: TRBV4-1; d_gene: .; abundance: .; CDR3nt: TGCGCCAGCAGCCAAGTCGGGGACTATGGCTACACCTTC; CDR3aa: CASSQVGDYGYTF
j_gene: TRBJ2-3; len: 13; v_gene: TRBV18; d_gene: .; abundance: .; CDR3nt: TGTGCCAGCTCACCACAGGGAAAAGATACGCAGTATTTT; CDR3aa: CASSPQGKDTQYF
j_gene: TRBJ2-5; len: 15; v_gene: TRBV7-2; d_gene: .; abundance: .; CDR3nt: TGTGCCAGCACCCCCCGAGGGCGGGACAGAGAGACCCAGTACTTC; CDR3aa: CASTPRGRDRETQYF
j_gene: TRBJ2-7; len: 16; v_gene: TRBV5-6; d_gene: TRBD1; abundance: .; CDR3nt: TGTGCCAGCAGCTTGGTACAGGGGTATGGCTCGTACGAGCAGTACTTC; CDR3aa: CASSLVQGYGSYEQYF
j_gene: TRBJ2-5; len: 14; v_gene: TRBV6-1; d_gene: .; abundance: .; CDR3nt: TGTGCCAGCAGTGAAGACACGGTTGGAGAGACCCAGTACTTC; CDR3aa: CASSEDTVGETQYF
j_gene: TRBJ1-1; len: 11; v_gene: TRBV20-1; d_gene: .; abundance: once; CDR3nt: TGCAGTGCGGGCAGGGACACTGAAGCTTTCTTT; CDR3aa: CSAGRDTEAFF
j_gene: TRBJ2-1; len: 13; v_gene: TRBV12-5; d_gene: .; abundance: once; CDR3nt: TGTGCTAGTGGCCCCTCAGGGCCGGGTGAGCAGTTCTTC; CDR3aa: CASGPSGPGEQFF
j_gene: TRBJ1-1; len: 11; v_gene: TRBV18; d_gene: .; abundance: .; CDR3nt: TGTGCCAGCTCACCGGAGACTGAAGCTTTCTTT; CDR3aa: CASSPETEAFF
j_gene: TRBJ1-2; len: 12; v_gene: TRBV29-1; d_gene: .; abundance: .; CDR3nt: TGCAGCGTTGTAGTACAAATGGATGGCTACACCTTC; CDR3aa: CSVVVQMDGYTF
j_gene: TRBJ1-2; len: 14; v_gene: TRBV19; d_gene: .; abundance: .; CDR3nt: TGTGCCAGTCATGACAGCCCCATAAGCTATGGCTACACCTTC; CDR3aa: CASHDSPISYGYTF
j_gene: TRBJ2-1; len: 15; v_gene: TRBV19; d_gene: .; abundance: .; CDR3nt: TGTGCCAGTAGTGCCGACAGGAGCTCCTACAATGAGCAGTTCTTC; CDR3aa: CASSADRSSYNEQFF
j_gene: TRBJ2-2; len: 15; v_gene: TRBV7-9; d_gene: .; abundance: .; CDR3nt: TGTGCCAGCAGTTATACAGGGCCGAACACCGGGGAGCTGTTTTTT; CDR3aa: CASSYTGPNTGELFF
j_gene: TRBJ2-5; len: 15; v_gene: TRBV12-5; d_gene: TRBD2; abundance: .; CDR3nt: TGTGCTAGTGGTTTGACCCGGACTAGCGGTAGTACCCAGTACTTC; CDR3aa: CASGLTRTSGSTQYF
j_gene: TRBJ2-1; len: 15; v_gene: TRBV19; d_gene: TRBD2; abundance: .; CDR3nt: TGTGCCAGTAGTATCGGGAGGTCCTCCTACAATGAGCAGTTCTTC; CDR3aa: CASSIGRSSYNEQFF
j_gene: TRBJ2-7; len: 14; v_gene: TRBV5-1; d_gene: .; abundance: .; CDR3nt: TGCGCCAGCAGCTTGGTCGGTAGCTCCTACGAGCAGTACTTC; CDR3aa: CASSLVGSSYEQYF
j_gene: TRBJ2-5; len: 13; v_gene: TRBV19; d_gene: .; abundance: .; CDR3nt: TGTGCCAGTAGAAGGCAGCACCAAGAGACCCAGTACTTC; CDR3aa: CASRRQHQETQYF
j_gene: TRBJ1-2; len: 14; v_gene: TRBV27; d_gene: TRBD1; abundance: .; CDR3nt: TGTGCCAGCAGTTTATCGGGGACAGGGAATGGCTACACCTTC; CDR3aa: CASSLSGTGNGYTF
j_gene: TRBJ1-5; len: 14; v_gene: TRBV2; d_gene: .; abundance: .; CDR3nt: TGTGCCAGCAGTGAAAGGGGGGCGTATCAGCCCCAGCATTTT; CDR3aa: CASSERGAYQPQHF
j_gene: TRBJ2-5; len: 13; v_gene: TRBV7-9; d_gene: .; abundance: .; CDR3nt: TGTGCCAGCAGCCTGGACCCGGGGGAGACCCAGTACTTC; CDR3aa: CASSLDPGETQYF
j_gene: TRBJ1-6; len: 15; v_gene: TRBV7-8; d_gene: .; abundance: .; CDR3nt: TGTGCCAGCAGCCCCCTCGTCTCCTATAATTCACCCCTCCACTTT; CDR3aa: CASSPLVSYNSPLHF
j_gene: TRBJ2-5; len: 12; v_gene: TRBV2; d_gene: .; abundance: .; CDR3nt: TGTGCCAGCAGTGAAACAAACCGGGGCCAGTACTTC; CDR3aa: CASSETNRGQYF
j_gene: TRBJ2-1; len: 19; v_gene: TRBV5-4; d_gene: TRBD2; abundance: .; CDR3nt: TGTGCCAGCAGCTTGAGGTTGATTAGCGGGAGTGGATCCTACAATGAGCAGTTCTTC; CDR3aa: CASSLRLISGSGSYNEQFF
j_gene: TRBJ1-2; len: 13; v_gene: TRBV15; d_gene: .; abundance: .; CDR3nt: TGTGCCACCACCTCCCTAGGACAGTATGGCTACACCTTC; CDR3aa: CATTSLGQYGYTF
j_gene: TRBJ2-7; len: 15; v_gene: TRBV4-1; d_gene: .; abundance: .; CDR3nt: TGCGCCAGCAGCCAAGATTTTACTTGGGACTCCGAGCAGTACTTC; CDR3aa: CASSQDFTWDSEQYF
j_gene: TRBJ2-7; len: 15; v_gene: TRBV6-5; d_gene: TRBD2; abundance: .; CDR3nt: TGTGCCAGCAGTTCTACTAGCGGCAAGCACTACGAGCAGTACTTC; CDR3aa: CASSSTSGKHYEQYF